Presented here are 3 T cell receptor beta chains from one specimen sequenced in a study of T cells in Graves' hyperthyroidism and ophthalmopathy. What was amplified from RNA transcripts were TCR beta CDR3 regions. With the HTBI primer set, the TCR CDR3 went through a first round of RT-PCR. MiXCR, run by TCRdb on the multiplex PCR reads, gives a single entry per CDR3 protein. The table has about 540,000 distinct CDR3 sequences, roughly 50% seen once. Sequencing was done on a sample of peripheral blood or thyroid tissue (not recorded which). The receptors were gathered from a woman under 30 with Graves' hyperthyroidism.

In its sample, this clonotype was seen many times. The chain recombines TRBV24-1 with TRBJ1-2; 9 bases agree with TRBD1. The junction had 10 bases not matched to a gene; V was cut back by 4 bases and J by 8 bases. CDR1 is KGHDR, CDR2 SFDVKD, per germline. The CDR3 length is 15 residues. The CDR3 loop reads CATSDPGQGNRGYTF. DNA of the CDR3: TGTGCCACCAGTGACCCCGGACAGGGGAACAGGGGCTACACCTTC.

The rearrangement links TRBV7-9 to TRBJ1-4; possible D gene TRBD1, 5 bases. The CDR3 is 18 residues long. Trimming removed 5 bases from V and 7 bases from J, with 26 bases in between. Germline V lookup: CDR1 SEHNR, CDR2 FQNEAQ (reference sequence). Written as DNA, the CDR3 is TGTGCCAGCAGCCAAGGGACCCAATCGGTGAAGCTAGGTGAAAAACTGTTTTTT. This sequence encodes CASSQGTQSVKLGEKLFF.

The gene calls are TRBV10-3 and TRBJ2-2; 11 nucleotides line up with TRBD2. CDR1 ENHRY and CDR2 SYGVKD come from the germline V gene. Trimming removed 6 bases from V and 4 bases from J; junction bases left unmatched: 7. CDR3 length: 16 amino acids. The CDR3 bases are TGTGCCATCAGACCACTAGCGGGAGATCCCACCGGGGAGCTGTTTTTT. Protein product: CAIRPLAGDPTGELFF.